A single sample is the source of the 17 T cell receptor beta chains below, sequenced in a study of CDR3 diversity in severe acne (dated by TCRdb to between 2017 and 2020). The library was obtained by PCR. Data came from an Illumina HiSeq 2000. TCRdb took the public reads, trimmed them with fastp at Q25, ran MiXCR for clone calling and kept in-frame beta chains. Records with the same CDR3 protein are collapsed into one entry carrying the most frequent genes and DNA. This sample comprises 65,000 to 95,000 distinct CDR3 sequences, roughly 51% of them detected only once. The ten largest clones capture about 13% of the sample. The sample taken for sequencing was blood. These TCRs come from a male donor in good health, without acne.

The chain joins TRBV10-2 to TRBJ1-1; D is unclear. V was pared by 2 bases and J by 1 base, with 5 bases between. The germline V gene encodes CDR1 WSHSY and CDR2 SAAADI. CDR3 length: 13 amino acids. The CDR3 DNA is TGCGCCAGCAGTGAGAACACGAACACTGAAGCTTTCTTT. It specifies CASSENTNTEAFF.

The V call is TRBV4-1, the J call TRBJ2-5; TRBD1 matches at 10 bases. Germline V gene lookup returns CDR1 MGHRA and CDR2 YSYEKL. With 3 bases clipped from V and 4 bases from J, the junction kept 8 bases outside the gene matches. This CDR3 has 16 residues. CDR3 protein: CASSQGRDRGRETQYF. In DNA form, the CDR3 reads TGCGCCAGCAGCCAGGGGCGGGACAGGGGACGAGAGACCCAGTACTTC.

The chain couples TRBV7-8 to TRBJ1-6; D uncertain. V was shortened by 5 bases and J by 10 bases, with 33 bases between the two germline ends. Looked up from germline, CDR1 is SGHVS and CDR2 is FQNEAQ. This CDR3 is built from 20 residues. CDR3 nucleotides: TGTGCCAGCAGCCCCAAGCTTAGATCCGGAACTCCCGTCGATGGGTCACCCCTCCACTTT. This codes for CASSPKLRSGTPVDGSPLHF. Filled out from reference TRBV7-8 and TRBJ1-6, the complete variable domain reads GAGVSQSPRYKVAKRGQDVALRCDPISGHVSLFWYQQALGQGPEFLTYFQNEAQLDKSGLPSDRFFAERPEGSVSTLKIQRTQQEDSAVYLCASSPKLRSGTPVDGSPLHFGNGTRLTVT.

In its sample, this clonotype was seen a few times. The CDR3 DNA is TGCAGCGTTGCCGGGGCCAACGTCCTGACTTTC. It specifies CSVAGANVLTF. This chain connects TRBV29-1 to TRBJ2-6; D is unresolved. CDR1 and CDR2 (germline): SQVTM, ANQGSEA. V was clipped by 4 bases and J by 4 bases, with 2 bases between them. The CDR3 has 11 residues.

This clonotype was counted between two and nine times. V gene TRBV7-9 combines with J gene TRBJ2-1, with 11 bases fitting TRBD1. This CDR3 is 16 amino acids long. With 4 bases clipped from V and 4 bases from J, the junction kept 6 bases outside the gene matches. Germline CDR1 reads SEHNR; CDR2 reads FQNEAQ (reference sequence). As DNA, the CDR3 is TGTGCCAGCAGCTGGGACCGGGACAGGGGGTACAATGAGCAGTTCTTC. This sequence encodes CASSWDRDRGYNEQFF.

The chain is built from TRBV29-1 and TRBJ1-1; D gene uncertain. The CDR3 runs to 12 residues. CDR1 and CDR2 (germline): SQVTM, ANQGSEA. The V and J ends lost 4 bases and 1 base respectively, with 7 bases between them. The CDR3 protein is CSVGEGNTEAFF. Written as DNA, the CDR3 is TGCAGCGTTGGTGAGGGGAACACTGAAGCTTTCTTT.

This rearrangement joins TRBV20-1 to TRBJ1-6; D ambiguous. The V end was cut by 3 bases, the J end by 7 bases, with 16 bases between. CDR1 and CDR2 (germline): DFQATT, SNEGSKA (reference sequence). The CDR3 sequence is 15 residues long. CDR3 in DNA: TGCAGTGCTAGGGCTCTGACTGGGAAGAATTCACCCCTCCACTTT. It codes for CSARALTGKNSPLHF.

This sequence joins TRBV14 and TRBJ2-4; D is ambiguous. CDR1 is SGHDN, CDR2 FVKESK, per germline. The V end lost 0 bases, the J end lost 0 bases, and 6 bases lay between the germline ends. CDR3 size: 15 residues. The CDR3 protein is CASSQDGKAKNIQYF. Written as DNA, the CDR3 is TGTGCCAGCAGCCAAGATGGGAAAGCCAAAAACATTCAGTACTTC.

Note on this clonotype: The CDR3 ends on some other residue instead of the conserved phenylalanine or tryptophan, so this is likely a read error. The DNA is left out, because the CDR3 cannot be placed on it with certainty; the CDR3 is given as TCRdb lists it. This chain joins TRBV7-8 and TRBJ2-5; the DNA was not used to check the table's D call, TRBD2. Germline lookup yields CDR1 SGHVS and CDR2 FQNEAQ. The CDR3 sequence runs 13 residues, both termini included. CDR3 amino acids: CASSVGEPKTQTS.

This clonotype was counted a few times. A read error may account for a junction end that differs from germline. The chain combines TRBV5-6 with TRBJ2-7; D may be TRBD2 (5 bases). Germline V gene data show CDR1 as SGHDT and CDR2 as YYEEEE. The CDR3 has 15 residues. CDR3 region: CASSLKPINTGELYF. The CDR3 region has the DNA TGTGCCAGCAGCTTAAAGCCTATCAACACCGGGGAGCTGTACTTC.

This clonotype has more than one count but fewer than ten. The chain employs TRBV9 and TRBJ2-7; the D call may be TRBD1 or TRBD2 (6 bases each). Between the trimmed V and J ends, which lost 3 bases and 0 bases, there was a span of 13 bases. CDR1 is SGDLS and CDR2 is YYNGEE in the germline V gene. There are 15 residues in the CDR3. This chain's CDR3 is CASSAGGASSYEQYF. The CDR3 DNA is TGTGCCAGCAGCGCCGGGGGCGCGAGCTCCTACGAGCAGTACTTC.

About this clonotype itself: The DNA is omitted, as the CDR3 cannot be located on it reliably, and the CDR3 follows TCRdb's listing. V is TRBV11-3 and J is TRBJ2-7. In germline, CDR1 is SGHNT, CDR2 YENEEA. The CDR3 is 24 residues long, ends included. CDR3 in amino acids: CASSSQTSVYFCAISDPSDGEQYF.

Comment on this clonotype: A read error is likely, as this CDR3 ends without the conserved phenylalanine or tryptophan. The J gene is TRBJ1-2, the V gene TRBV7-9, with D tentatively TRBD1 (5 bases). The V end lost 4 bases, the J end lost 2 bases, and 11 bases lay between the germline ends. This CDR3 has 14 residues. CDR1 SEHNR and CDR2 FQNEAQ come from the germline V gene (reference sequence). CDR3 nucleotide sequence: TGTGCCAGCAGCTATACGGGGGGGAACTATGGCTACACCTCC. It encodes CASSYTGGNYGYTS.

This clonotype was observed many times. The CDR3 bases are TGTGCCAGCAAGGGGGTCCTCGAGGGCTACACCTTC. Encoded protein: CASKGVLEGYTF. This sequence joins TRBV25-1 and TRBJ1-2; perhaps TRBD1 as D (6 bases). The ends were cut back, 7 bases at V and 8 bases at J, with 14 bases in the middle. The CDR3 is made up of 12 amino acids. Germline-derived CDR1 and CDR2 are MGHDK and SYGVNS.

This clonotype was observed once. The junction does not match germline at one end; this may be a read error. The CDR3 sequence: CASSLSYGTSNEQFF. DNA of the CDR3: TGTGCTAGCAGCTTATCTTACGGGACTAGCAATGAGCAGTTCTTC. This chain uses TRBV7-7 with TRBJ2-1; 8 bases line up with TRBD2. CDR1 and CDR2 from the germline V gene are SSHAT and FNYEAQ (reference sequence). The CDR3 has 15 residues.

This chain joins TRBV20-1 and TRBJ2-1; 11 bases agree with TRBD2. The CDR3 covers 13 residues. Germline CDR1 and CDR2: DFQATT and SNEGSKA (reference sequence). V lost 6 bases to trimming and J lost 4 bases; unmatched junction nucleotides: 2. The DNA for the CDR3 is TGCAGTGCCGGGACTAGCGGTTACAATGAGCAGTTCTTC. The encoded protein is CSAGTSGYNEQFF.

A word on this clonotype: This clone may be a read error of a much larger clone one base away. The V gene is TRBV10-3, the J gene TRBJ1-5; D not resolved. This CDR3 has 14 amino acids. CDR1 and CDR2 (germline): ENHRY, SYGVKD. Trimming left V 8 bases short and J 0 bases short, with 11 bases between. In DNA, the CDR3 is TGTGCCATCGCGGAGCTTCATAGCAATCAGCCCCAGCATTTT. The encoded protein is CAIAELHSNQPQHF.